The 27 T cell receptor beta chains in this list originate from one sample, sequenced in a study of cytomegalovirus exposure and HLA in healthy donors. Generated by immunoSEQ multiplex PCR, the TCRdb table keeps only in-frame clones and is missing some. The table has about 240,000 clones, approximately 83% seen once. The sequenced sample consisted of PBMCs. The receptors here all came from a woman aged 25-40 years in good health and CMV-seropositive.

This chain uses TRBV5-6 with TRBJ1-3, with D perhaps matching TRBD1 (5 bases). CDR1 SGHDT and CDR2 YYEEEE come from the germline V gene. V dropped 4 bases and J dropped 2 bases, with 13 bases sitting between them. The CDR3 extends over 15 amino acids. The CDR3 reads CASSPRTRPGNTIYF. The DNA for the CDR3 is TGTGCCAGCAGCCCAAGGACAAGACCTGGAAACACCATATATTTT. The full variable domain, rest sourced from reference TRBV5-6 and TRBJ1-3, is DAGVTQSPTHLIKTRGQQVTLRCSPKSGHDTVSWYQQALGQGPQFIFQYYEEEERQRGNFPDRFSGHQFPNYSSELNVNALLLGDSALYLCASSPRTRPGNTIYFGEGSWLTVV.

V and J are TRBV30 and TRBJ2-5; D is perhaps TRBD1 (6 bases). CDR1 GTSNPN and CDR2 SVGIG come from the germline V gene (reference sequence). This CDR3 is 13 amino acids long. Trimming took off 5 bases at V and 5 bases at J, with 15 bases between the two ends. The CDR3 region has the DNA TGTGCCTGGGGAGACAGGAGGCGGGAGACCCAGTACTTC. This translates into CAWGDRRRETQYF.

The CDR3 sequence is CASSEKAGAPNNEQFF. In nucleotides, the CDR3 is TGTGCCAGCAGTGAAAAGGCGGGAGCCCCGAACAATGAGCAGTTCTTC. The chain is built from TRBV2 and TRBJ2-1, with 7 bases aligning to TRBD2. Germline V gene data show CDR1 as SNHLY and CDR2 as FYNNEI. V was clipped by 2 bases and J by 5 bases; unmatched bases: 9. This CDR3 comprises 16 residues.

CDR3 loop: CASSLGAHQPQHF. Here the CDR3 DNA reads TGTGCCAGCAGCTTAGGAGCACATCAGCCCCAGCATTTT. J is TRBJ1-5 and V is TRBV7-8, with D hard to call. V lost 1 base to trimming and J lost 5 bases, with 6 bases between them. CDR1 is SGHVS, CDR2 FQNEAQ, per germline. The CDR3 covers 13 residues.

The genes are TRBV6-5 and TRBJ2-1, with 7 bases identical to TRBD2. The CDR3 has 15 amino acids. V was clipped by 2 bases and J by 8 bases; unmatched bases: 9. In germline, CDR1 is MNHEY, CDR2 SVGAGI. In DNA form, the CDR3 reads TGTGCCAGCAGTTACGGGGCGGGAGCCGGCTATGAGCAGTTCTTC. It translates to CASSYGAGAGYEQFF.

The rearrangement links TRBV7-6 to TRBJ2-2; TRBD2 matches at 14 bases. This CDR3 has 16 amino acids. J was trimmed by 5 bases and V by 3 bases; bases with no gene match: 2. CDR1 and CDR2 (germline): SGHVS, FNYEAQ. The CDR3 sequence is CASSLTSGRGTGELFF. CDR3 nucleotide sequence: TGTGCCAGCAGCTTGACTAGCGGGAGGGGTACCGGGGAGCTGTTTTTT.

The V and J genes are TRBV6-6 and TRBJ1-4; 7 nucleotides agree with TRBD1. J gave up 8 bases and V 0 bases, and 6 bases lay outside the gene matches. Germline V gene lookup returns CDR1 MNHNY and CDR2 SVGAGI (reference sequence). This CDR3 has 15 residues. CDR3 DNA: TGTGCCAGCAGTTACTCGAGACAGGGTGGGGAAAAACTGTTTTTT. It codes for CASSYSRQGGEKLFF.

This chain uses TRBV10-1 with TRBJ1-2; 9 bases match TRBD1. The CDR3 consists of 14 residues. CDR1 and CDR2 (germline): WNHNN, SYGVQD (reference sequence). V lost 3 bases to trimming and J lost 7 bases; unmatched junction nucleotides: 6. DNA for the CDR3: TGCGCCAGCAGTGAAGGGACAGGGATAAGTGGCTACACCTTC. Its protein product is CASSEGTGISGYTF.

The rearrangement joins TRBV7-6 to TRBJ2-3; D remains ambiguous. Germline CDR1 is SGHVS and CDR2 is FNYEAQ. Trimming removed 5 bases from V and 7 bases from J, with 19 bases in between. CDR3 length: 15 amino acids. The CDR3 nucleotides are TGTGCCAGCAGCCCTGAGGCTAGGAAACTTTATACGCAGTATTTT. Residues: CASSPEARKLYTQYF. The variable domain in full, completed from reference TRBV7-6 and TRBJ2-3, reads GAGVSQSPRYKVTKRGQDVALRCDPISGHVSLYWYRQALGQGPEFLTYFNYEAQQDKSGLPNDRFSAERPEGSISTLTIQRTEQRDSAMYRCASSPEARKLYTQYFGPGTRLTVL.

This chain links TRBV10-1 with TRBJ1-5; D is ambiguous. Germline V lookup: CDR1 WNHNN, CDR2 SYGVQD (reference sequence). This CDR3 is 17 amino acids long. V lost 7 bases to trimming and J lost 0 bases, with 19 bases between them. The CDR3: CASNIWGGLVSNQPQHF. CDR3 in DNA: TGCGCCAGCAACATATGGGGAGGGTTAGTTAGCAATCAGCCCCAGCATTTT.

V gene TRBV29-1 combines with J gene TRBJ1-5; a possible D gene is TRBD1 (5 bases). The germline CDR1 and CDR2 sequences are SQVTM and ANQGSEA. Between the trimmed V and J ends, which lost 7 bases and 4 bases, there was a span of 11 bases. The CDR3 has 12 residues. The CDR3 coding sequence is TGCAGCGCTAGACAGCCAAATCAGCCCCAGCATTTT. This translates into CSARQPNQPQHF.

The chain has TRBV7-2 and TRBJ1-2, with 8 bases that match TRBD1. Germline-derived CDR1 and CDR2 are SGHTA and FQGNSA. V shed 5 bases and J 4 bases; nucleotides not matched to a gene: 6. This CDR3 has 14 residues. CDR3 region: CASSRPGQGYGYTF. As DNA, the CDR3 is TGTGCCAGCAGCAGACCTGGACAGGGCTATGGCTACACCTTC.

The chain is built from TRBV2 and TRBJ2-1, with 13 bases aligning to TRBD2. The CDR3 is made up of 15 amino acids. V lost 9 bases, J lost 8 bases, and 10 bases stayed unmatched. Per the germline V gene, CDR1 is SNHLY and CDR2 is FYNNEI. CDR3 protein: CARRLAGGAFYEQFF. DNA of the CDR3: TGTGCCAGGCGACTAGCGGGGGGAGCTTTTTATGAGCAGTTCTTC.

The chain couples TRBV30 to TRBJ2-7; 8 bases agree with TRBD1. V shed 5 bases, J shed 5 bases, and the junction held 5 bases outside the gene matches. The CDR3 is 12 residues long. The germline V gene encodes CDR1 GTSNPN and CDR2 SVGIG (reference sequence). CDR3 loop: CAWGQGGDEQYF. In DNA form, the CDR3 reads TGTGCCTGGGGACAGGGAGGCGACGAGCAGTACTTC.

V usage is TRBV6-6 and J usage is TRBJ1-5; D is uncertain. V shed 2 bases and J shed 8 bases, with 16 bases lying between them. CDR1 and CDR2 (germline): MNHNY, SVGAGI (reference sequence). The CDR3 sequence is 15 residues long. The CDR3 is CASSYEGRSGEPQHF. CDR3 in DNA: TGTGCCAGCAGTTACGAAGGACGGTCCGGGGAGCCCCAGCATTTT.

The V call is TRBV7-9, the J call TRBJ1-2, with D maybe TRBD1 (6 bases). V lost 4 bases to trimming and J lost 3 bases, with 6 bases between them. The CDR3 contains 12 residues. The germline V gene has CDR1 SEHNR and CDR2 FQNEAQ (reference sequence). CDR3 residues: CASSWTDYGYTF. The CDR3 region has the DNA TGTGCCAGCAGCTGGACAGACTATGGCTACACCTTC.

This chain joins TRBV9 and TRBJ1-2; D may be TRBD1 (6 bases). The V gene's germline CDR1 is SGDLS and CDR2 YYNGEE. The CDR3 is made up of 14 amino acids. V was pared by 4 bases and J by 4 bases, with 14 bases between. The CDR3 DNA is TGTGCCAGCAGCCCCAGGACAGATTCCTATGGCTACACCTTC. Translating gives CASSPRTDSYGYTF.

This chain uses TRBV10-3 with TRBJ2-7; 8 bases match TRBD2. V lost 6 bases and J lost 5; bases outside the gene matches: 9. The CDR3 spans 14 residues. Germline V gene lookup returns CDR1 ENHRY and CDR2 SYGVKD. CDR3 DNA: TGTGCCATCAGGGAAGCGGGAGTTATGCACGAGCAGTACTTC. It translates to CAIREAGVMHEQYF.

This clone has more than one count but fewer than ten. Here the CDR3 DNA reads TGTGCCAGCAGTTACTCGCAAGGGGGCGGCGAGCAGTACTTC. This gives the protein CASSYSQGGGEQYF. V usage is TRBV6-5 and J usage is TRBJ2-7; 7 bases are a match to TRBD1. In germline, CDR1 is MNHEY, CDR2 SVGAGI. Germline trimming cut 0 bases from V and 6 bases from J; bases unmatched to any gene: 5. CDR3 length equals 14 residues.

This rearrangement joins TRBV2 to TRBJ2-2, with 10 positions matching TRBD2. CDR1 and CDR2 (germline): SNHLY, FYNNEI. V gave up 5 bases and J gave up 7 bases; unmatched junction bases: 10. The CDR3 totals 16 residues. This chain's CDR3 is CASSPLAGPNGGELFF. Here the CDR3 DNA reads TGTGCCAGCAGTCCACTAGCGGGGCCAAACGGCGGGGAGCTGTTTTTT. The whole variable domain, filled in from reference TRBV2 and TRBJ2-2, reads EPEVTQTPSHQVTQMGQEVILRCVPISNHLYFYWYRQILGQKVEFLVSFYNNEISEKSEIFDDQFSVERPDGSNFTLKIRSTKLEDSAMYFCASSPLAGPNGGELFFGEGSRLTVL.

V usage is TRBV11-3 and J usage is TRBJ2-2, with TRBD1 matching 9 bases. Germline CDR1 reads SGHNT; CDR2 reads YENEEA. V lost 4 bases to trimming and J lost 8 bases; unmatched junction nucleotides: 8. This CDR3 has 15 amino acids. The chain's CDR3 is CASSSYRGPTGELFF. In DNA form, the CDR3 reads TGTGCCAGCAGCTCTTACAGGGGGCCGACGGGGGAGCTGTTTTTT.

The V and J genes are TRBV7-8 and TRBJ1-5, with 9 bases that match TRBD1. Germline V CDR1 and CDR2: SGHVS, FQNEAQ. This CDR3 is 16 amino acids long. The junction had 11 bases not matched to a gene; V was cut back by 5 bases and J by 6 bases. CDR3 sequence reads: CASSPGGDRVGQPQHF. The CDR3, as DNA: TGTGCCAGCAGCCCAGGGGGGGACAGGGTAGGTCAGCCCCAGCATTTT.

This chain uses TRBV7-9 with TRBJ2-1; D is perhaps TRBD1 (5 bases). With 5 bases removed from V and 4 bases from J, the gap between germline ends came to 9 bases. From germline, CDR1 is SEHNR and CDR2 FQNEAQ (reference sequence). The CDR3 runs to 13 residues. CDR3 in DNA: TGTGCCAGCAGCCTGGACACATACAATGAGCAGTTCTTC. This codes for CASSLDTYNEQFF.

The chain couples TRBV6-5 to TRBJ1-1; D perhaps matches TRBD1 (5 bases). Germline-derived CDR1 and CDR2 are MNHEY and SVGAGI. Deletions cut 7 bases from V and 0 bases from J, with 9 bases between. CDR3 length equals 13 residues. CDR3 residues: CASKVTVNTEAFF. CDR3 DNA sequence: TGTGCCAGCAAGGTGACAGTGAACACTGAAGCTTTCTTT.

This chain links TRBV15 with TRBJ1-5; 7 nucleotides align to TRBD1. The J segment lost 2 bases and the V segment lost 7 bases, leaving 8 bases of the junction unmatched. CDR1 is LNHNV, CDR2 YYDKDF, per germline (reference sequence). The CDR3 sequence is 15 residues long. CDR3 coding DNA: TGTGCCACCACTCAGGACAGGCACGGCAATCAGCCCCAGCATTTT. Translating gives CATTQDRHGNQPQHF.

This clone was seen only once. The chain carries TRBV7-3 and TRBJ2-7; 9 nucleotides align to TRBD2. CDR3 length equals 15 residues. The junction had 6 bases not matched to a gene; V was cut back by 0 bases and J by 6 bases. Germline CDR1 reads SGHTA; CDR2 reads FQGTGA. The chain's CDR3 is CASSLTGIAGAEQYF. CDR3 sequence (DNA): TGTGCCAGCAGCTTAACGGGAATAGCGGGAGCCGAGCAGTACTTC.

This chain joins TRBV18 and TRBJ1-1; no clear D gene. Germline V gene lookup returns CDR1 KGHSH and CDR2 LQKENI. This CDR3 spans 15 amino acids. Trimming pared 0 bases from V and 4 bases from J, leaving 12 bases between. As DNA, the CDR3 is TGTGCCAGCTCACCACCGACTGATGGGAGCACTGAAGCTTTCTTT. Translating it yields CASSPPTDGSTEAFF.